This TCR beta chain was found in a study of blood T cell repertoires in COVID-19. Study overall: Donors of Cohort 3 who recovered were those that had two negative PCRs, clearance, or symptom resolution. COVID-19 samples from acute and convalescent phases originated in the United States, Italy and Spain.

Participants' reported clinical history set cohort assignment. With 4 bases clipped from V and 0 bases from J, the junction kept 5 bases outside the gene matches. Looked up from germline, CDR1 is KGHSH and CDR2 is LQKENI. The CDR3 is made up of 16 amino acids. Sequencing was performed with immunoSEQ multiplex PCR; in TCRdb, only in-frame clones are kept and a portion is missing. This sample has about 170,000 clones; about 80% occur once, and the top ten carry under 20%. The TCR sequence derives from a woman aged 70-85 years in a cohort exposed to, infected with or recovered from COVID-19 (not recorded which). The sequenced sample was PBMCs or T cells enriched from blood (not recorded which). The chain has TRBV18 and TRBJ2-7; TRBD2 agrees at 11 bases. In DNA, the CDR3 is TGTGCCAGCTCACTCTCGACTAGCGGGGCCTCCTACGAGCAGTACTTC. It yields the protein CASSLSTSGASYEQYF.